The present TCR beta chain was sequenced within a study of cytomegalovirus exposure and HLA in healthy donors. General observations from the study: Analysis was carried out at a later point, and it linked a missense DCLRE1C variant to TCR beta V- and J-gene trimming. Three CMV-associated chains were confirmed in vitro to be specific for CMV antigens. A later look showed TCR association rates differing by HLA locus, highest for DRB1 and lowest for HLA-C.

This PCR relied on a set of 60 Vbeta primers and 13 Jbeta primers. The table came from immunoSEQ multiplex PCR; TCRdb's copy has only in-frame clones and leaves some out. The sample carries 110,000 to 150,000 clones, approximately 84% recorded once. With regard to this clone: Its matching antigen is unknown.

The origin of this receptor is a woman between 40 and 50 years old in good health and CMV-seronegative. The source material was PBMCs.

The CDR3 DNA reads as TGTGCCAGCAGTTTCCCGGACGGGGGGTCGTACGAGCAGTACTTC. It is translated as CASSFPDGGSYEQYF. The V and J genes are TRBV28 and TRBJ2-7; the match to TRBD2 covers 7 bases. CDR3 size: 15 residues. Germline trimming cut 3 bases from V and 4 bases from J; bases unmatched to any gene: 9. Germline CDR1 MDHEN, CDR2 SYDVKM.